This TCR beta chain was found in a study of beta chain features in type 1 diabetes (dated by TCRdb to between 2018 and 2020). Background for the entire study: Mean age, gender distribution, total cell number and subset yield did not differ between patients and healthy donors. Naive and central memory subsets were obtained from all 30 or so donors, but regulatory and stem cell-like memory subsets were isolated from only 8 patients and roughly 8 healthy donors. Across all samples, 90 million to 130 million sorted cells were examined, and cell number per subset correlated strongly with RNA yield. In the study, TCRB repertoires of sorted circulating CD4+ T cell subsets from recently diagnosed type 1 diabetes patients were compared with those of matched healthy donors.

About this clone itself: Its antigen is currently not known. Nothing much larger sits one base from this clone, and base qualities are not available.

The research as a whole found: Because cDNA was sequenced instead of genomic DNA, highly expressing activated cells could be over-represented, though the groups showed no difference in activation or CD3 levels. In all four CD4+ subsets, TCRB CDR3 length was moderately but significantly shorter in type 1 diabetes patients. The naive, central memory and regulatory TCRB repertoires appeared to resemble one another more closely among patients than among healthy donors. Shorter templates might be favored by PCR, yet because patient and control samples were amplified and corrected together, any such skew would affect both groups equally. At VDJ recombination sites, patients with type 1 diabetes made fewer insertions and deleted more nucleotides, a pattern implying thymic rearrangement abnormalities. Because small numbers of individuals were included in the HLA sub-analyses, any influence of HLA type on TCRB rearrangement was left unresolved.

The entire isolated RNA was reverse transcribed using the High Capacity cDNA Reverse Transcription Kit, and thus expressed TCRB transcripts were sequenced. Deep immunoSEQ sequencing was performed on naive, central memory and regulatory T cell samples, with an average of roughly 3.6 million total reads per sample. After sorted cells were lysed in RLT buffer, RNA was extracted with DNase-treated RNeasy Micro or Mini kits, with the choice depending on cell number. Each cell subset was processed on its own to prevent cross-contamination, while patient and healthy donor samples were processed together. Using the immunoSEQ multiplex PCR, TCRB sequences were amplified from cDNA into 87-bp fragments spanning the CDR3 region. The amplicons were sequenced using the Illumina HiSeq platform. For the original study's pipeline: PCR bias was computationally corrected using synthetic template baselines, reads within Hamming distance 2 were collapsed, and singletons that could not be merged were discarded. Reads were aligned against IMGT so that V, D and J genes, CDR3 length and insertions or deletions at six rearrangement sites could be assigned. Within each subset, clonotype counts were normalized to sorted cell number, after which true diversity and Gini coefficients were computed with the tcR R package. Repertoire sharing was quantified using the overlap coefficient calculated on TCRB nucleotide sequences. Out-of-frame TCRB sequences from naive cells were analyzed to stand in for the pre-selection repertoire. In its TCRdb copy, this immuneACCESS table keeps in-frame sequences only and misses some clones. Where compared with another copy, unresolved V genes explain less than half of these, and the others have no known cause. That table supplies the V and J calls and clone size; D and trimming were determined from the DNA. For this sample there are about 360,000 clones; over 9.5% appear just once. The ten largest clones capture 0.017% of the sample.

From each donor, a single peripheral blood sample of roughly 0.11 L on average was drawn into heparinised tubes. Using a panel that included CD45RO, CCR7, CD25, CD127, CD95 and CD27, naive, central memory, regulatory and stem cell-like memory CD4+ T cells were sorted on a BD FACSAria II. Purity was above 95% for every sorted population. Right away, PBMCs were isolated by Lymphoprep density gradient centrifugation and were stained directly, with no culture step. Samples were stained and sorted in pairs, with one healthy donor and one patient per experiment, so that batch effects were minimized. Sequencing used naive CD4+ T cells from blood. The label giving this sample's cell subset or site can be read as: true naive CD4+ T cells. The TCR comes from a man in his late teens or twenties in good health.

The nucleotide sequence reads as follows: TGTGCCACCACATGGACAGTGAACACTGAAGCTTTCTTT. The encoded protein is CATTWTVNTEAFF. The rearrangement combines TRBV19 with TRBJ1-1, with a weak D call of TRBD1 (6 bases match). The junction carries 12 bases between V and J, which are trimmed by 10 bases and 0 bases respectively. Sequences LNHDA (CDR1) and SQIVND (CDR2) are obtained from the germline V gene (reference sequence). The CDR3 goes from the cysteine to the phenylalanine over 13 residues. Only the CDR3 part of the read is kept: 39 bases, read in frame from the first base.